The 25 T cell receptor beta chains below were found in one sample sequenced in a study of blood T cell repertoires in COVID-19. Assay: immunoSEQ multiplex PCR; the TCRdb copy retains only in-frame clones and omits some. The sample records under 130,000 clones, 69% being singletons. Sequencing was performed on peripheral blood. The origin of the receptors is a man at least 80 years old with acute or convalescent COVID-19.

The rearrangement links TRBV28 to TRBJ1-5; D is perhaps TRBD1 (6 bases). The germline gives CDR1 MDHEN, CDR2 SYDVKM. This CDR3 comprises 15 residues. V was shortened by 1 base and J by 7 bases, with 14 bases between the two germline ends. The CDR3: CASSLSLQGGQPQHF. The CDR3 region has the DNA TGTGCCAGCAGTTTATCTTTACAGGGCGGGCAGCCCCAGCATTTT.

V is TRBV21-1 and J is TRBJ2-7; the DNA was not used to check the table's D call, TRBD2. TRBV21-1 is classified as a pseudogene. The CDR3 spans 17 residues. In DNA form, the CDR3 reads TGTGCCAGCAGCAAAAACCCACTCGCGGGAGGGTCCTACGAGCAGTACTTC. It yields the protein CASSKNPLAGGSYEQYF.

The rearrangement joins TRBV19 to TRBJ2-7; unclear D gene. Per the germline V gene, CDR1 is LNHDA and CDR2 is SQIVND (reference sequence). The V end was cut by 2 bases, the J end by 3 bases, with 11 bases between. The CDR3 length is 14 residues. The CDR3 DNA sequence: TGTGCCAGTAGTATACACATTTACTACTACGAGCAGTACTTC. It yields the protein CASSIHIYYYEQYF.

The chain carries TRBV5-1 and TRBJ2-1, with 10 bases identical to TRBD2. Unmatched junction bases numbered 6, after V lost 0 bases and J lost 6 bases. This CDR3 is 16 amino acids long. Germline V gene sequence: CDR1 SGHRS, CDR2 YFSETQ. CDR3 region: CASSLESGRASNEQFF. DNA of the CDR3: TGCGCCAGCAGCTTGGAAAGCGGGAGGGCCTCCAATGAGCAGTTCTTC.

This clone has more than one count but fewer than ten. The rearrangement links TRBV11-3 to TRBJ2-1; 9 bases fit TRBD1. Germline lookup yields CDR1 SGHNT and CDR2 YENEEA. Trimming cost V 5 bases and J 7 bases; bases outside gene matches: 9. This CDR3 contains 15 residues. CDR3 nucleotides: TGTGCCAGCAGCCCGGGGGGACAGGGCGGGAATGAGCAGTTCTTC. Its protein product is CASSPGGQGGNEQFF.

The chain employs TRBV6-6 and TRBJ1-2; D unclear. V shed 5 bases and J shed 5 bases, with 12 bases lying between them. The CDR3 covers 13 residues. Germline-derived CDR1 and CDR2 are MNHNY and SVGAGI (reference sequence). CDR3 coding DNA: TGTGCCAGCAGTCCCGGTACTTGGTATGGCTACACCTTC. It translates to CASSPGTWYGYTF.

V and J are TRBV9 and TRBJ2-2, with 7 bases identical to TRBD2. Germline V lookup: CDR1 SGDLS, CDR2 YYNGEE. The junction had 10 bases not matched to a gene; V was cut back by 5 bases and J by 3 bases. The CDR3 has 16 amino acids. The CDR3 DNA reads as TGTGCCAGCAGTGCGGGGGTAGGGTCTCACACCGGGGAGCTGTTTTTT. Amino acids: CASSAGVGSHTGELFF. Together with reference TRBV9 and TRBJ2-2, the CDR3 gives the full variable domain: DSGVTQTPKHLITATGQRVTLRCSPRSGDLSVYWYQQSLDQGLQFLIQYYNGEERAKGNILERFSAQQFPDLHSELNLSSLELGDSALYFCASSAGVGSHTGELFFGEGSRLTVL.

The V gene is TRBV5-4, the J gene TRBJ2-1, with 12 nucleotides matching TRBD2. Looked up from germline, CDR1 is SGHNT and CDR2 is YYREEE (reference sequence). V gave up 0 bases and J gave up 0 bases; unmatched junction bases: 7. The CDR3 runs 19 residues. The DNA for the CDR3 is TGTGCCAGCAGCTTGGTTCTAGCGGGAGGGCTAGGCTCCTACAATGAGCAGTTCTTC. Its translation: CASSLVLAGGLGSYNEQFF. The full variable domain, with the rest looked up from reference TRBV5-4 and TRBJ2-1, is ETGVTQSPTHLIKTRGQQVTLRCSSQSGHNTVSWYQQALGQGPQFIFQYYREEENGRGNFPPRFSGLQFPNYSSELNVNALELDDSALYLCASSLVLAGGLGSYNEQFFGPGTRLTVL.

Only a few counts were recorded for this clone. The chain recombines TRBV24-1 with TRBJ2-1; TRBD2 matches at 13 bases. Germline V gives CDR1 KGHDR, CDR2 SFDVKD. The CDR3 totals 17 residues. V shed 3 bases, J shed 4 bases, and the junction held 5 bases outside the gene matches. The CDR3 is CATSDIGTSGTYNEQFF. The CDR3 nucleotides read TGTGCCACCAGTGATATTGGGACTAGCGGGACTTACAATGAGCAGTTCTTC.

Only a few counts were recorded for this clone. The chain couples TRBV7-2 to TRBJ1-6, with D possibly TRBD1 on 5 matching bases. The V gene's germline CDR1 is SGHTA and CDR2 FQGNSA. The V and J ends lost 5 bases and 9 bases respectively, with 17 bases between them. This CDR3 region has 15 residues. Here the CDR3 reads CASSQEGYVASPLHF. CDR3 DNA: TGTGCCAGCAGCCAGGAGGGGTACGTAGCTTCACCCCTCCACTTT.

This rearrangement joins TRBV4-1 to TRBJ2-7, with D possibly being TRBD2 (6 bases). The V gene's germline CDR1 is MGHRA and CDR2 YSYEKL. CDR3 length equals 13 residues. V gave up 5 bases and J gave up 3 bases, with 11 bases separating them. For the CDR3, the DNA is TGCGCCAGCAGCAGGGACTCCGTCTACGAGCAGTACTTC. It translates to CASSRDSVYEQYF.

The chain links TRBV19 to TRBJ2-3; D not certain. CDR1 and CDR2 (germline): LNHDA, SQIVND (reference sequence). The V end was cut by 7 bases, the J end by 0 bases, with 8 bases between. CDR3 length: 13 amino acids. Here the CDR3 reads CASKYGSTDTQYF. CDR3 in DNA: TGTGCCAGTAAATACGGGAGCACAGATACGCAGTATTTT. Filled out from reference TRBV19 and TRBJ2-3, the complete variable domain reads DGGITQSPKYLFRKEGQNVTLSCEQNLNHDAMYWYRQDPGQGLRLIYYSQIVNDFQKGDIAEGYSVSREKKESFPLTVTSAQKNPTAFYLCASKYGSTDTQYFGPGTRLTVL.

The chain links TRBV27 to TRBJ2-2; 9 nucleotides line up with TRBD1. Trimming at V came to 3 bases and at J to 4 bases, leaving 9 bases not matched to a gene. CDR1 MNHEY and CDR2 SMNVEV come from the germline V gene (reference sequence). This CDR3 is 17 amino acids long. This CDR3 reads CASSLAGQGFGTGELFF. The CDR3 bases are TGTGCCAGCAGTTTGGCGGGACAGGGCTTCGGCACCGGGGAGCTGTTTTTT.

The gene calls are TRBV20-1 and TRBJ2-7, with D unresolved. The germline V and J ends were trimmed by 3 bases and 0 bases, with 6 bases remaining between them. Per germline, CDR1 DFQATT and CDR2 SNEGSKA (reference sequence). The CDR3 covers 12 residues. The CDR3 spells CSASTYSYEQYF. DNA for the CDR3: TGCAGTGCTAGTACCTACTCCTACGAGCAGTACTTC.

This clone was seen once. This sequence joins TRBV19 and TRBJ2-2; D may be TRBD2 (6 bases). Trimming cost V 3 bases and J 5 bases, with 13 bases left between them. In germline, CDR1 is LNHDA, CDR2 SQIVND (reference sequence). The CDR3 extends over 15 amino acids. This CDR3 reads CASSISGLGTGELFF. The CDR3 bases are TGTGCCAGTAGTATTAGCGGATTAGGAACCGGGGAGCTGTTTTTT.

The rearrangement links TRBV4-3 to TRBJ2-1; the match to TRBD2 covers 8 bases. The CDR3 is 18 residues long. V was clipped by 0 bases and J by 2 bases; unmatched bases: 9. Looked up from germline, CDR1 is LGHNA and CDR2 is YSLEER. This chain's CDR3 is CASSQDSHLAGPYNEQFF. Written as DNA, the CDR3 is TGCGCCAGCAGCCAAGATAGTCATCTAGCGGGCCCCTACAATGAGCAGTTCTTC.

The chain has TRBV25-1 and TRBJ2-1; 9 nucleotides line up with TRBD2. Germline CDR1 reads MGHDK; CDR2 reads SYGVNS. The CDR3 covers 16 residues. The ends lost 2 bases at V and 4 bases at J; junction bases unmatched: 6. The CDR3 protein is CASSELETSGYNEQFF. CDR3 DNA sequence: TGTGCCAGCAGTGAACTCGAGACTAGCGGTTACAATGAGCAGTTCTTC.

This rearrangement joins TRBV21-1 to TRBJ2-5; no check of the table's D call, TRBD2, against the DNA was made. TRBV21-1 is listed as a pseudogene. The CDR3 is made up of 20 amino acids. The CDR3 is CASSPRGISGSWAHGETQYF. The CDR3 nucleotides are TGTGCCAGCAGCCCAAGGGGGATTAGCGGGAGTTGGGCCCACGGAGAGACCCAGTACTTC.

Written as DNA, the CDR3 is TGTGCCAGCAGTTCCCCTGGGCGGGACGGCACAGATACGCAGTATTTT. This sequence encodes CASSSPGRDGTDTQYF. This chain joins TRBV6-5 and TRBJ2-3, with D tentatively TRBD2 (6 bases). This CDR3 comprises 16 residues. In germline, CDR1 is MNHEY, CDR2 SVGAGI. Between the trimmed V and J ends, which lost 4 bases and 1 base, there was a span of 15 bases.

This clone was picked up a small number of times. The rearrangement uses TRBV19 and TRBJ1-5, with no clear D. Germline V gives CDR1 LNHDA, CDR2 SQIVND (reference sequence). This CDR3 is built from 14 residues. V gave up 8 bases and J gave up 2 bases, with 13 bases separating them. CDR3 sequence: CASSRGRGNQPQHF. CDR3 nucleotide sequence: TGTGCCAGTTCCCGGGGTCGGGGCAATCAGCCCCAGCATTTT.

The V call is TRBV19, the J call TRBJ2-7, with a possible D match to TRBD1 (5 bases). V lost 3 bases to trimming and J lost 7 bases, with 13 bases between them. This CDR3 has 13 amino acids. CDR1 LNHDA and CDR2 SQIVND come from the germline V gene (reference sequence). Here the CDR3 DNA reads TGTGCCAGTAGTATTTTAGGGGTAGGGGAGCAGTACTTC. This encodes CASSILGVGEQYF.

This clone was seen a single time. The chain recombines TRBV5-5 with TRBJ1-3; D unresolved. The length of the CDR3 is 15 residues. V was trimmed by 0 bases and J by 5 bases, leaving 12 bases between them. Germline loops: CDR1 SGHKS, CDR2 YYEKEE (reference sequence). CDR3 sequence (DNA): TGTGCCAGCAGCTTGGAGCCCCTTTCTAGAAACACCATATATTTT. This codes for CASSLEPLSRNTIYF.

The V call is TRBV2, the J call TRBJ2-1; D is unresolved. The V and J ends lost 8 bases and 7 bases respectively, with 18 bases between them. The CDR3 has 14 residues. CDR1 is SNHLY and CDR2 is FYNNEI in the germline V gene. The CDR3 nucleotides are TGTGCCAGCGGGGAAGGTCTGAGGTCGAATGAGCAGTTCTTC. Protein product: CASGEGLRSNEQFF.

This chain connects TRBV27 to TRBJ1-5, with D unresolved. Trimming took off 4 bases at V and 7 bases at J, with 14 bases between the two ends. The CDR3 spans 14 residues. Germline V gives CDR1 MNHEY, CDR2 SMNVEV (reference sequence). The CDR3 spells CASSSSQFGQPQHF. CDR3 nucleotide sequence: TGTGCCAGCAGTTCTAGCCAGTTTGGGCAGCCCCAGCATTTT.

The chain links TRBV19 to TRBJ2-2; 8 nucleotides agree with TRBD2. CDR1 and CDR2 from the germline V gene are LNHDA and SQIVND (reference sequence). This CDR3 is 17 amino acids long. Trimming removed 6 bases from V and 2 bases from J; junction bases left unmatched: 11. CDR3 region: CASRPQDSGSNTGELFF. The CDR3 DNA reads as TGTGCCAGTAGACCACAGGACAGCGGGAGTAACACCGGGGAGCTGTTTTTT.